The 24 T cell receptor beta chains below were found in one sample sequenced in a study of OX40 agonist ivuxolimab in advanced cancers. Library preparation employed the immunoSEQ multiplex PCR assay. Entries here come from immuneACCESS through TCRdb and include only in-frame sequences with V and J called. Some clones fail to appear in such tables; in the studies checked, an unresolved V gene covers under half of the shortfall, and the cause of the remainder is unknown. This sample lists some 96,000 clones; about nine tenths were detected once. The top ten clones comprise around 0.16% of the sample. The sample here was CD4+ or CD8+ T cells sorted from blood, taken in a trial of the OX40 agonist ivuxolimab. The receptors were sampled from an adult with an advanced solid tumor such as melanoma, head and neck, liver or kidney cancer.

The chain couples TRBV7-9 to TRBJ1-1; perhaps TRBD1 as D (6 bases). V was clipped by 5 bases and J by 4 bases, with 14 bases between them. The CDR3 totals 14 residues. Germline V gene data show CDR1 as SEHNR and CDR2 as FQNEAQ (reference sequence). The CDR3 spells CASSQTGSGTEAFF. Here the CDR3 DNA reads TGTGCCAGCAGCCAAACAGGGTCGGGCACTGAAGCTTTCTTT.

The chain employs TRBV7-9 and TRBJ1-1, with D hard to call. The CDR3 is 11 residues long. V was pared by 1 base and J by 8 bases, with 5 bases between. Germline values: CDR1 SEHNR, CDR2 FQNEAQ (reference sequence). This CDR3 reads CASSLVLEAFF. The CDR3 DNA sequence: TGTGCCAGCAGCTTAGTTTTAGAAGCTTTCTTT. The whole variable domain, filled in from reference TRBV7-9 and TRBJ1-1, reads DTGVSQNPRHKITKRGQNVTFRCDPISEHNRLYWYRQTLGQGPEFLTYFQNEAQLEKSRLLSDRFSAERPKGSFSTLEIQRTEQGDSAMYLCASSLVLEAFFGQGTRLTVV.

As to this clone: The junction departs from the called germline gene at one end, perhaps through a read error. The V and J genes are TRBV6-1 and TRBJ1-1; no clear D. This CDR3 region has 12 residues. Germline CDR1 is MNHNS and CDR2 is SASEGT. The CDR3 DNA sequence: TGTGCCAGCAGCGAAGCGGCCGAGAGGTCTTTCTTT. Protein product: CASSEAAERSFF.

The CDR3 sequence is CASSSWRGQGTGELFF. DNA of the CDR3: TGTGCCAGCAGCTCCTGGAGGGGACAGGGCACCGGGGAGCTGTTTTTT. V usage is TRBV7-6 and J usage is TRBJ2-2; 9 bases map to TRBD1. CDR1 SGHVS and CDR2 FNYEAQ come from the germline V gene. V trimming: 4 bases; J trimming: 4 bases; junction bases outside the gene matches: 7. This CDR3 is 16 amino acids long.

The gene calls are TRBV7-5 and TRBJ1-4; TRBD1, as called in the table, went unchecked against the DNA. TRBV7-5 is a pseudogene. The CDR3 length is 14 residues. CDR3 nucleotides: TGTGCCAGCAGCTCGACATGGACTAATGAAAAACTGTTTTTT. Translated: CASSSTWTNEKLFF.

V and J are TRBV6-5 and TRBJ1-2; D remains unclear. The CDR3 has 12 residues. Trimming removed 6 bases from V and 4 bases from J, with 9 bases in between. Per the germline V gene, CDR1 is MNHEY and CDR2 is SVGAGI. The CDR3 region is CASSEGLYGYTF. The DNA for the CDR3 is TGTGCCAGCAGCGAAGGGCTCTATGGCTACACCTTC.

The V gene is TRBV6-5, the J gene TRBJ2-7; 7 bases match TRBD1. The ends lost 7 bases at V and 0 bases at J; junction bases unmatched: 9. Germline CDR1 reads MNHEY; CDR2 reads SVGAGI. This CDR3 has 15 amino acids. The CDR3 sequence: CASTKDRASSYEQYF. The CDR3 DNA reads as TGTGCCAGCACAAAAGACAGGGCGAGCTCCTACGAGCAGTACTTC.

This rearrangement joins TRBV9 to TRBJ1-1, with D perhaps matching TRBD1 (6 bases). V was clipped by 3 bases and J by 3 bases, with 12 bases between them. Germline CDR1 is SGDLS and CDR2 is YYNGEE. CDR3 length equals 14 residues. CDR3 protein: CASSALTGYTEAFF. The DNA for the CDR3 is TGTGCCAGCAGCGCCCTTACAGGGTACACTGAAGCTTTCTTT.

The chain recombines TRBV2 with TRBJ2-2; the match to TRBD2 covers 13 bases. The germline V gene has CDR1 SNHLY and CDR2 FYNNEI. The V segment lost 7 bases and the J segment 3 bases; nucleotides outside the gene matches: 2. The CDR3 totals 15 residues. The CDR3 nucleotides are TGTGCCAGCACGGGACTAGCGGGGTACACCGGGGAGCTGTTTTTT. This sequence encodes CASTGLAGYTGELFF.

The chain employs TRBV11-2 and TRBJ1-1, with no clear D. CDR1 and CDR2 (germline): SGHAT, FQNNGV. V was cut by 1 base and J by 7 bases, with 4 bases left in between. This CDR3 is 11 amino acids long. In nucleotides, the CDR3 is TGTGCCAGCAGCTTAGTCGGTGAAGCTTTCTTT. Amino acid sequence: CASSLVGEAFF.

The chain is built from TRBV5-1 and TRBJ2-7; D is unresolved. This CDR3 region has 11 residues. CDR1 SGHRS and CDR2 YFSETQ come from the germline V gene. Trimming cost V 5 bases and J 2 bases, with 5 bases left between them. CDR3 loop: CASREAYEQYF. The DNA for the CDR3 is TGCGCCAGCAGGGAAGCCTACGAGCAGTACTTC.

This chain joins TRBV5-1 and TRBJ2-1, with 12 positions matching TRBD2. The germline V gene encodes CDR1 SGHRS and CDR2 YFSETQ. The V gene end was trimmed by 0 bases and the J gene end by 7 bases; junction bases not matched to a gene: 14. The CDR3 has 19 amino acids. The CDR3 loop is CASSLDLLPSGRAVNEQFF. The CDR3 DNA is TGCGCCAGCAGCTTGGATTTGTTGCCTAGCGGGAGGGCCGTAAATGAGCAGTTCTTC.

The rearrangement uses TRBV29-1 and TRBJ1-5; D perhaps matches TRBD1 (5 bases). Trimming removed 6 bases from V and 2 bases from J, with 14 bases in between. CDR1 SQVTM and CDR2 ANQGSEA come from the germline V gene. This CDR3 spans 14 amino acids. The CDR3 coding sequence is TGCAGCGTCGGCCAGGGTTTGGGCAATCAGCCCCAGCATTTT. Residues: CSVGQGLGNQPQHF.

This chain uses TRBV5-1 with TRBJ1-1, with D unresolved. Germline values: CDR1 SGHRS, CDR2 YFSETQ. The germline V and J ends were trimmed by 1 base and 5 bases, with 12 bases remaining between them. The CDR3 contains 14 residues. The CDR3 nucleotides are TGCGCCAGCAGCTTGAATGATGGAGGGACTGAAGCTTTCTTT. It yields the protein CASSLNDGGTEAFF.

CDR3 in amino acids: CASSMEGREQYF. Here the CDR3 DNA reads TGTGCCAGTAGTATGGAGGGTAGGGAGCAGTACTTC. The gene calls are TRBV19 and TRBJ2-7; a possible D gene is TRBD2 (6 bases). Germline-derived CDR1 and CDR2 are LNHDA and SQIVND (reference sequence). CDR3 length: 12 residues. V lost 3 bases to trimming and J lost 7 bases, with 10 bases between them.

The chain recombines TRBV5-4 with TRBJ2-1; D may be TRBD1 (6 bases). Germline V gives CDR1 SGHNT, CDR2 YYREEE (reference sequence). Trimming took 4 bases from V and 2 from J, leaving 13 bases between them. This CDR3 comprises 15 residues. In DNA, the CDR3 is TGTGCCAGCAGCCCCGGGACACCTACCTACAATGAGCAGTTCTTC. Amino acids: CASSPGTPTYNEQFF.

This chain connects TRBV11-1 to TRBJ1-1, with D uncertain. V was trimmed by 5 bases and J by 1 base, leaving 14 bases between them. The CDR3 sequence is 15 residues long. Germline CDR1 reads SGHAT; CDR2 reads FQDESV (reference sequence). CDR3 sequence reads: CASSERRAKNTEAFF. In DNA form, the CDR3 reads TGTGCCAGCAGCGAAAGGAGAGCAAAGAACACTGAAGCTTTCTTT.

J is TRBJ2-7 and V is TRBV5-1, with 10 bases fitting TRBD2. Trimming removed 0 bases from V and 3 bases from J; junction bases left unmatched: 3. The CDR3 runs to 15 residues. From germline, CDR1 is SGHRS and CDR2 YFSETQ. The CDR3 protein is CASSLGTSGIYEQYF. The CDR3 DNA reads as TGCGCCAGCAGCTTGGGCACTAGCGGGATCTACGAGCAGTACTTC.

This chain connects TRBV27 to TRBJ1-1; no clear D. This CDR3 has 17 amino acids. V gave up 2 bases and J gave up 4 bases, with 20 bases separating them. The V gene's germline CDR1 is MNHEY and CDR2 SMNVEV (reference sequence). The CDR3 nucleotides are TGTGCCAGCAGTTTAACCAGGTCTCCCTACGTGGGCACTGAAGCTTTCTTT. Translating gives CASSLTRSPYVGTEAFF.

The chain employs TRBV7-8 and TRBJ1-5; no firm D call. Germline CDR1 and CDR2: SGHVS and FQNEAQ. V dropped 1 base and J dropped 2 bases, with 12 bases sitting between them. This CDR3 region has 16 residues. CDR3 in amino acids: CASSLGAPARNQPQHF. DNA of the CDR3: TGTGCCAGCAGCTTAGGTGCTCCTGCGCGCAATCAGCCCCAGCATTTT.

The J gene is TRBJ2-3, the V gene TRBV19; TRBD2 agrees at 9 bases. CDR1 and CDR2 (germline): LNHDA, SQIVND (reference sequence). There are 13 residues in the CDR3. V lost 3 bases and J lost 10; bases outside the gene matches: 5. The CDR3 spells CASSIISGGAQYF. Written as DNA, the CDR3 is TGTGCCAGTAGTATCATTAGCGGGGGAGCGCAGTATTTT.

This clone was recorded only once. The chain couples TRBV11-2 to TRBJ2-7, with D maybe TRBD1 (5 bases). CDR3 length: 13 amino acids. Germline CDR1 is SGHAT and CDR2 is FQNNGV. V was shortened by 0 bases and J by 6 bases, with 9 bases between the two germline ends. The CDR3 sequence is CASSLDPRGEQYF. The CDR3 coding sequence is TGTGCCAGCAGCTTAGATCCAAGGGGCGAGCAGTACTTC. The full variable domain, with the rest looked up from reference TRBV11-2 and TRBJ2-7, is EAGVAQSPRYKIIEKRQSVAFWCNPISGHATLYWYQQILGQGPKLLIQFQNNGVVDDSQLPKDRFSAERLKGVDSTLKIQPAKLEDSAVYLCASSLDPRGEQYFGPGTRLTVT.

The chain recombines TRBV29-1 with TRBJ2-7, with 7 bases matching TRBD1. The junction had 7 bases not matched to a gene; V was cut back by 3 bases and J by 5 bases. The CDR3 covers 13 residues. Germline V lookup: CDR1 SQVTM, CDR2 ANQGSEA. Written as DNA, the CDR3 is TGCAGCGTTGACATCCGACAGGGTAACGAGCAGTACTTC. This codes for CSVDIRQGNEQYF.

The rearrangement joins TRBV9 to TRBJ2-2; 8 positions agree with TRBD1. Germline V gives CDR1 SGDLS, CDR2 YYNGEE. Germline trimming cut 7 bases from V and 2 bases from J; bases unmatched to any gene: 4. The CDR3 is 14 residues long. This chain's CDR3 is CASQGAINTGELFF. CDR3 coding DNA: TGTGCCAGCCAGGGGGCAATAAACACCGGGGAGCTGTTTTTT. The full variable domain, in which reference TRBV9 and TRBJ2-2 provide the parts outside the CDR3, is DSGVTQTPKHLITATGQRVTLRCSPRSGDLSVYWYQQSLDQGLQFLIQYYNGEERAKGNILERFSAQQFPDLHSELNLSSLELGDSALYFCASQGAINTGELFFGEGSRLTVL.